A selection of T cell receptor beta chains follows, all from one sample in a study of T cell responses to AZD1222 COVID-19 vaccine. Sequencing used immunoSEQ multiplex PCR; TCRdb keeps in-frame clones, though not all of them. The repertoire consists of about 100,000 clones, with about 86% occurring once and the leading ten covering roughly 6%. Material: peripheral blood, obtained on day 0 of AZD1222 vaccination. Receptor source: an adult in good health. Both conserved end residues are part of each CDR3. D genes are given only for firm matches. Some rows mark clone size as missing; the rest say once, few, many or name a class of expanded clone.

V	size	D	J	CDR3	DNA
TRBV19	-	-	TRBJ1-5	CASSIGGASNQPQHF	TGTGCCAGTAGTATAGGCGGGGCTAGCAATCAGCCCCAGCATTTT
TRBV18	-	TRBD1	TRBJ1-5	CASSPPTGKGQPQHF	TGTGCCAGCTCACCGCCGACAGGGAAAGGTCAGCCCCAGCATTTT
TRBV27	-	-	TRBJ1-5	CASSLEYNQPQHF	TGTGCCAGCAGTTTAGAATACAATCAGCCCCAGCATTTT
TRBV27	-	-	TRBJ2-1	CASSLVIKRGNEQFF	TGTGCCAGCAGTTTAGTGATAAAAAGAGGGAATGAGCAGTTCTTC
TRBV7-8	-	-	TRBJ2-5	CASSPLKAGAETQYF	TGTGCCAGCAGCCCCCTTAAGGCAGGGGCGGAGACCCAGTACTTC
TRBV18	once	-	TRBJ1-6	CASSPRQDGAITLHF	TGTGCCAGCTCACCCAGACAGGACGGGGCCATCACCCTCCACTTT
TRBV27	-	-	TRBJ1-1	CASSQRTEGTPWRYTEAFF	TGTGCCAGCAGCCAAAGGACAGAAGGGACTCCCTGGCGTTACACTGAAGCTTTCTTT
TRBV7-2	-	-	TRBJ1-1	CASSFTENTEAFF	TGTGCCAGCAGCTTCACAGAAAACACTGAAGCTTTCTTT
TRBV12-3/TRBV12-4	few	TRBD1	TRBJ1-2	CASSPTGDGYTF	TGTGCCAGCAGTCCCACAGGGGACGGCTACACCTTC
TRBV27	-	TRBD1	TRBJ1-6	CASRPGQNNSPLHF	TGTGCCAGCAGACCGGGACAGAATAATTCACCCCTCCACTTT
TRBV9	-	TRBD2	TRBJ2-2	CASSSPTSGRADTGELFF	TGTGCCAGCAGCTCCCCGACTAGCGGGAGGGCCGACACCGGGGAGCTGTTTTTT
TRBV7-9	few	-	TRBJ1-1	CASSFGANTEAFF	TGTGCCAGCAGCTTTGGGGCTAACACTGAAGCTTTCTTT
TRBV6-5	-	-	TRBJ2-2	CASSYSYTGELFF	TGTGCCAGCAGTTACAGTTACACCGGGGAGCTGTTTTTT
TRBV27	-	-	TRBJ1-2	CASSLSREDTGYSGYTF	TGTGCCAGCAGTTTATCGCGGGAGGACACTGGGTACTCTGGCTACACCTTC
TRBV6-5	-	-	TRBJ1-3	CASKQALSGNTIYF	TGTGCCAGCAAGCAGGCCCTCTCTGGAAACACCATATATTTT
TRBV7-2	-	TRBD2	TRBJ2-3	CASSLAGSGSPDTQYF	TGTGCCAGCAGCTTAGCAGGTAGCGGGAGCCCAGATACGCAGTATTTT
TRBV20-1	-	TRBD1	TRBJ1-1	CSAPWTGEAFF	TGCAGTGCTCCTTGGACAGGGGAGGCTTTCTTT
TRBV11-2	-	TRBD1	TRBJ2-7	CASSLGDSSYEQYF	TGTGCCAGCAGCTTAGGGGACAGTTCCTACGAGCAGTACTTC
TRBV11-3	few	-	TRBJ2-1	CASSLDSGAGYNEQFF	TGTGCCAGCAGCTTAGATTCGGGGGCGGGCTACAATGAGCAGTTCTTC
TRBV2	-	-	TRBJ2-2	CASSDAGELFF	TGTGCCAGCAGTGATGCCGGGGAGCTGTTTTTT
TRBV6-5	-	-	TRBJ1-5	CASSPDGNQPQHF	TGTGCCAGCAGTCCGGACGGGAATCAGCCCCAGCATTTT
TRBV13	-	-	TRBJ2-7	CASSRYQPGSLYEQYF	TGTGCCAGCAGCCGTTATCAGCCCGGCTCGTTGTACGAGCAGTACTTC
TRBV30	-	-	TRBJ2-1	CAYAPLEEDYNEQFF	TGTGCCTACGCGCCCTTGGAGGAAGATTACAATGAGCAGTTCTTC